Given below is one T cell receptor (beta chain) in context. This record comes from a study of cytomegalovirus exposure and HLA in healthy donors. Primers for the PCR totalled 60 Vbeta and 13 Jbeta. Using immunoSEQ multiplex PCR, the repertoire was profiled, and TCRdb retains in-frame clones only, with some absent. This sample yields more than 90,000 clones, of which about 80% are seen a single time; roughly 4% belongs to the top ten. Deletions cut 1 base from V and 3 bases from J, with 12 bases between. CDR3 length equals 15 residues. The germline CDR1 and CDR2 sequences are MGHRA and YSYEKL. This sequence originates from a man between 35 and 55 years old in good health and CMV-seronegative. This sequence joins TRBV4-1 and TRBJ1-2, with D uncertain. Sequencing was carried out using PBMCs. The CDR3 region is CASSQASRGDYGYTF. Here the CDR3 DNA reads TGCGCCAGCAGCCAAGCTTCGCGCGGCGACTATGGCTACACCTTC.